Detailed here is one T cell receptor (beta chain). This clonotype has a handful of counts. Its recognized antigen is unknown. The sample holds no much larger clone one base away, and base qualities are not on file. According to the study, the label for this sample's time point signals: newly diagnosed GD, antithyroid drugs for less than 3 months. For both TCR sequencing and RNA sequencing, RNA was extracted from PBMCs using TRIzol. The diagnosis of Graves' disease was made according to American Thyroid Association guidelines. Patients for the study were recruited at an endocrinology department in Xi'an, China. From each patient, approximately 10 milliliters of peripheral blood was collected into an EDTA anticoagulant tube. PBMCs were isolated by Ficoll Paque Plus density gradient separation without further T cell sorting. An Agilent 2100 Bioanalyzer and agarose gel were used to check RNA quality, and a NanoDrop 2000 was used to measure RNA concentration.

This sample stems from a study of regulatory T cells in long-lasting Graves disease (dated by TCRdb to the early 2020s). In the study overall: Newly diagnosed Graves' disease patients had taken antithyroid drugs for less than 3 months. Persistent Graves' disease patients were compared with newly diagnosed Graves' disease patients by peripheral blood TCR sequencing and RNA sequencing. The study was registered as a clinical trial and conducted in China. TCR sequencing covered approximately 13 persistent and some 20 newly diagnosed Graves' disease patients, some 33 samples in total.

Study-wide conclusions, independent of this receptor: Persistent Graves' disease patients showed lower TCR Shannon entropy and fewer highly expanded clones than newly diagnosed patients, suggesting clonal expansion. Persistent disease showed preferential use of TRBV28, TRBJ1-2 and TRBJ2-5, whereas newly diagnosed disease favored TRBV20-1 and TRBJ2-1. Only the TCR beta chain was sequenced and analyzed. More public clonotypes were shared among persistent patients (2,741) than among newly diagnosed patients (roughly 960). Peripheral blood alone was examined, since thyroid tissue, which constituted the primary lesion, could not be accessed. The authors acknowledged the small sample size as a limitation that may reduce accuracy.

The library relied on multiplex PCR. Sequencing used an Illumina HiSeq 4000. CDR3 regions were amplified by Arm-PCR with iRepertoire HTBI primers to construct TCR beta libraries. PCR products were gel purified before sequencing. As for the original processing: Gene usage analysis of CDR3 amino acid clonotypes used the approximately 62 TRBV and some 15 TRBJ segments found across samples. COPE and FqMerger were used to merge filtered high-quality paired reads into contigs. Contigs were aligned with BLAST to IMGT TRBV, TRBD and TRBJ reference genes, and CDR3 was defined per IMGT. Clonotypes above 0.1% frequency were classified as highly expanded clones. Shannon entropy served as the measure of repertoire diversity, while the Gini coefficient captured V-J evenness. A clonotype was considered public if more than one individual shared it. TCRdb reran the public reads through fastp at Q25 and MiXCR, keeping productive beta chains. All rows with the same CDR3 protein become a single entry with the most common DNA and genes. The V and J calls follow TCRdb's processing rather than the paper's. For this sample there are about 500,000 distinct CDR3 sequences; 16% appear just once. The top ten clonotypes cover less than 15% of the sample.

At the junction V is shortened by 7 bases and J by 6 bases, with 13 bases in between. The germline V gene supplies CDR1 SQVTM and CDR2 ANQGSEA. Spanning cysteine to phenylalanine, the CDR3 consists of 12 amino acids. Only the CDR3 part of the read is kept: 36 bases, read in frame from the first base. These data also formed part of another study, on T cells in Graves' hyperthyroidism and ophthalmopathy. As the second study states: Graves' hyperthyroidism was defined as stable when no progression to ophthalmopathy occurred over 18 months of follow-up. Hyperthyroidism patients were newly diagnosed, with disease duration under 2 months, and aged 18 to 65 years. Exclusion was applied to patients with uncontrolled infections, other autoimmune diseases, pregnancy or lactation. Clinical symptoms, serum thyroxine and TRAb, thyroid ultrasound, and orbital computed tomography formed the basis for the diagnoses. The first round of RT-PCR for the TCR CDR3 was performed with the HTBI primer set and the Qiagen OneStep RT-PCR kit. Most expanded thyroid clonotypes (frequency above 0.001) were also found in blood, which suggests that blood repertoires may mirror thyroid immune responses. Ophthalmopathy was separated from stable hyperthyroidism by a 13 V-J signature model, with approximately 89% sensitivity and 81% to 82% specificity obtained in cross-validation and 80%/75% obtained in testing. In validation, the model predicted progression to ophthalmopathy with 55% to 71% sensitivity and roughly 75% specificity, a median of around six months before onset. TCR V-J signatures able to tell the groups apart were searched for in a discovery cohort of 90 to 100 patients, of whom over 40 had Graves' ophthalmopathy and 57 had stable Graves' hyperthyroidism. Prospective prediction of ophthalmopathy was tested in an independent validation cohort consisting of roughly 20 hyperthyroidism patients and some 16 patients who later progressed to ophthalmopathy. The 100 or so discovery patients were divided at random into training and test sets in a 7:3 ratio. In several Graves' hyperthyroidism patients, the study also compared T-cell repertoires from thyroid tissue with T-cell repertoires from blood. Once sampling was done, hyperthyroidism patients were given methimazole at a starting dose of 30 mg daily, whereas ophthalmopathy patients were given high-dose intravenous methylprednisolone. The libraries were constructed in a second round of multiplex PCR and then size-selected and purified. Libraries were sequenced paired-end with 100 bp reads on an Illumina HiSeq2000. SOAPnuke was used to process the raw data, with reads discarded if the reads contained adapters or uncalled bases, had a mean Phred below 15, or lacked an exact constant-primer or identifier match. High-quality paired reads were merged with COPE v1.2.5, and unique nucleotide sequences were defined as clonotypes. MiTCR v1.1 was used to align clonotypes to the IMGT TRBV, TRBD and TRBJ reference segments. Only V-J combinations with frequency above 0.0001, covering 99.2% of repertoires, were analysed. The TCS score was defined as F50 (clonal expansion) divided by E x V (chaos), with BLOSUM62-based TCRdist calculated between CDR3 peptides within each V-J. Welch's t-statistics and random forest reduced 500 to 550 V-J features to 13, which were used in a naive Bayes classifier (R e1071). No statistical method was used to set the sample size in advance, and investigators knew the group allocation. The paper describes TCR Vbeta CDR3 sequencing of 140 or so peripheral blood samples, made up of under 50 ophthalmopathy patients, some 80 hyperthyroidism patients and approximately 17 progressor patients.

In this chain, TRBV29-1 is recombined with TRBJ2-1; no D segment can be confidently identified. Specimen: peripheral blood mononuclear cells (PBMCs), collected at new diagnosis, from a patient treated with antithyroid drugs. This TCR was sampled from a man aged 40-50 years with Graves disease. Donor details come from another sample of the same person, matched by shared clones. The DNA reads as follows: TGCAGCGGTGTGAAGGGAAGCAATGAGCAGTTCTTC. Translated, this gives CSGVKGSNEQFF.